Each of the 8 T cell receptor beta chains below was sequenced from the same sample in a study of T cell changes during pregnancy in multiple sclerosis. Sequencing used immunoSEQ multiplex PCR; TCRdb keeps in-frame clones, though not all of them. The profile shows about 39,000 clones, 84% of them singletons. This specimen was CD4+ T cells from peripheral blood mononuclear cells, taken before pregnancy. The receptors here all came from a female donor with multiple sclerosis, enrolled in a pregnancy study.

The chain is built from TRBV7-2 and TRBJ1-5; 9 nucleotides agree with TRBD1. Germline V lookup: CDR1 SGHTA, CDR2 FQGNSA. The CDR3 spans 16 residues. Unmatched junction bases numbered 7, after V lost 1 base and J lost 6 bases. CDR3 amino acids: CASSLEVGTGSQPQHF. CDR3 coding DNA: TGTGCCAGCAGCTTAGAAGTGGGGACAGGGAGTCAGCCCCAGCATTTT.

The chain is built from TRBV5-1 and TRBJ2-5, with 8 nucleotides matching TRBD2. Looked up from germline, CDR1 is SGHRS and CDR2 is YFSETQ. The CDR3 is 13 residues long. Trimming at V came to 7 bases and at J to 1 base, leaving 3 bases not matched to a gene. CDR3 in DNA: TGCGCCAGCTGGAGCGGGAGCCAAGAGACCCAGTACTTC. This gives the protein CASWSGSQETQYF.

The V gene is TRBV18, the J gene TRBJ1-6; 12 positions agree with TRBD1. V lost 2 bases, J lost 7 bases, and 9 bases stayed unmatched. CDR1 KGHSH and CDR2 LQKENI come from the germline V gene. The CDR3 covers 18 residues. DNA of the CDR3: TGTGCCAGCTCACCAAAACGTCCGGGACAGGGGGCGAATTCACCCCTCCACTTT. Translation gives CASSPKRPGQGANSPLHF.

CDR3 protein: CASSWDPGAYTEAFF. In DNA, the CDR3 is TGTGCCAGCAGTTGGGACCCAGGGGCGTACACTGAAGCTTTCTTT. V gene TRBV6-5 combines with J gene TRBJ1-1, with D perhaps TRBD1 (6 bases). This CDR3 has 15 residues. Germline loops: CDR1 MNHEY, CDR2 SVGAGI. Trimming took 4 bases from V and 3 from J, leaving 15 bases between them.

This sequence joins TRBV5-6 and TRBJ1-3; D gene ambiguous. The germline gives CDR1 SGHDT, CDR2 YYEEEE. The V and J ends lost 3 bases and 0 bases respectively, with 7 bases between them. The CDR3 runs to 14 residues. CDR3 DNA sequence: TGTGCCAGCAGCTGGGCGAGCTCTGGAAACACCATATATTTT. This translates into CASSWASSGNTIYF.

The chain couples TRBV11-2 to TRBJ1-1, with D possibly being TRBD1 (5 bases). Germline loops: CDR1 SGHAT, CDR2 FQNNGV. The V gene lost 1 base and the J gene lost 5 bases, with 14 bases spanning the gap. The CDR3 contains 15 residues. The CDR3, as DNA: TGTGCCAGCAGCTTAGTGGTCGGGGGAGTTACTGAAGCTTTCTTT. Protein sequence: CASSLVVGGVTEAFF. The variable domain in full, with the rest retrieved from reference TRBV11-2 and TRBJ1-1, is EAGVAQSPRYKIIEKRQSVAFWCNPISGHATLYWYQQILGQGPKLLIQFQNNGVVDDSQLPKDRFSAERLKGVDSTLKIQPAKLEDSAVYLCASSLVVGGVTEAFFGQGTRLTVV.

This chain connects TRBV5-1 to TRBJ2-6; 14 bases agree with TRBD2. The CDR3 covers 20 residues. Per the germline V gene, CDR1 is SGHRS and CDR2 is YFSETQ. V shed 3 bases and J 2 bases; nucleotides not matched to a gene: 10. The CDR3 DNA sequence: TGCGCCAGCAGCTGGACCCCTGGACTAGCGGGAGGAGCTGGGGCCAACGTCCTGACTTTC. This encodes CASSWTPGLAGGAGANVLTF.

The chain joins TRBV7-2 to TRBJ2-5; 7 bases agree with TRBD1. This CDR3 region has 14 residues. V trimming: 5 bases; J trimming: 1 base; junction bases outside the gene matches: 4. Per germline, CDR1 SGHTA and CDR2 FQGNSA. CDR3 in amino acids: CASSPQGIQETQYF. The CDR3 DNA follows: TGTGCCAGCAGCCCACAGGGGATCCAAGAGACCCAGTACTTC.